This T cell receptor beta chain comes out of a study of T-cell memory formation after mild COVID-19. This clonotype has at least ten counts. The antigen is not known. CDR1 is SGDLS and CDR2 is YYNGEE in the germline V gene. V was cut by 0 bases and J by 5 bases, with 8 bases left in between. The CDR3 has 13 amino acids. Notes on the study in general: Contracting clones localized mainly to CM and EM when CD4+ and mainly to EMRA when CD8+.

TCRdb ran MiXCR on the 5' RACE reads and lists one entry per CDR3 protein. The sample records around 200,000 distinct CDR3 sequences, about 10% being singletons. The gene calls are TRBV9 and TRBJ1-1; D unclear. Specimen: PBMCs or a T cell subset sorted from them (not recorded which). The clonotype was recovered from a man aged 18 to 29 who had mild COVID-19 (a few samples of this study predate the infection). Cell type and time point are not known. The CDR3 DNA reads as TGTGCCAGCAGCGTAGCTTTGGGAACTGAAGCTTTCTTT. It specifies CASSVALGTEAFF.